The 17 T cell receptor beta chains given below trace back to one sample, sequenced in a study of monozygotic twins with inflammatory bowel disease. From the 5' RACE reads, TCRdb lists one entry per CDR3 protein and no DNA. This specimen shows around 380,000 distinct CDR3 sequences; the ten leading clones hold roughly 2.5%. Material: blood. These receptors all come from a human donor with ulcerative colitis or Crohn's disease, or a healthy co-twin of an affected twin (not recorded which).

This sequence joins TRBV14 and TRBJ2-5; without DNA, the TCRdb call of TRBD2 cannot be checked. Germline values: CDR1 SGHDN, CDR2 FVKESK. The CDR3 length is 13 residues. The CDR3 loop reads CASSLLAEETQYF.

The chain carries TRBV20-1 and TRBJ1-1. CDR3 length equals 15 residues. The germline V gene encodes CDR1 DFQATT and CDR2 SNEGSKA (reference sequence). CDR3 region: CSARETPKRNTEAFF.

The chain links TRBV27 to TRBJ2-1; the D call from TCRdb, TRBD2, cannot be confirmed without DNA. This CDR3 has 19 residues. The germline V gene has CDR1 MNHEY and CDR2 SMNVEV (reference sequence). The CDR3 region is CASTRDRGAGSGKRNEQFF.

The chain combines TRBV20-1 with TRBJ2-1; TCRdb outputs TRBD1, but without DNA this stays unchecked. Germline V CDR1 and CDR2: DFQATT, SNEGSKA (reference sequence). CDR3 size: 15 residues. This chain's CDR3 is CSAPFGGVSYNEQFF.

This chain joins TRBV20-1 and TRBJ2-7; lacking DNA, the TRBD1 call made by TCRdb goes unchecked. CDR1 is DFQATT and CDR2 is SNEGSKA in the germline V gene (reference sequence). This CDR3 has 19 amino acids. Here the CDR3 reads CSARGVLLLTQGAGYEQYF.

This sequence joins TRBV4-1 and TRBJ2-3; the D call of TRBD1 rests on TCRdb alone, since no DNA is present to check it. Germline V gene sequence: CDR1 MGHRA, CDR2 YSYEKL. The CDR3 is 15 amino acids. The CDR3 here is CASSRPGIELDTQYF.

The chain links TRBV20-1 to TRBJ1-2; no DNA is available, so the TRBD1 call from TCRdb remains unchecked. From germline, CDR1 is DFQATT and CDR2 SNEGSKA (reference sequence). The length of the CDR3 is 12 residues. CDR3 residues: CSAVQGTYGYTF.

V and J are TRBV20-1 and TRBJ1-1; TCRdb's D gene call, TRBD1, goes unchecked for lack of DNA. The CDR3 is 14 amino acids. From germline, CDR1 is DFQATT and CDR2 SNEGSKA (reference sequence). The CDR3 is CSAPKRQDNTEAFF.

This chain joins TRBV5-4 and TRBJ2-7; TCRdb's assignment of TRBD2 cannot be checked, as there is no DNA. Germline loops: CDR1 SGHNT, CDR2 YYREEE (reference sequence). This CDR3 contains 16 residues. CDR3 loop: CASSVESGTATYEQYF.

This sequence joins TRBV7-2 and TRBJ2-7. Germline assignment: CDR1 SGHTA and CDR2 FQGNSA. This CDR3 spans 15 amino acids. The chain's CDR3 is CASSLVMGEFYEQYF.

The chain recombines TRBV7-2 with TRBJ2-7; TCRdb calls TRBD1, which cannot be checked without DNA. The CDR3 has 15 residues. CDR1 SGHTA and CDR2 FQGNSA come from the germline V gene. CDR3 loop: CASSLYRTGAYEQYF.

The J gene is TRBJ1-1, the V gene TRBV5-1. This CDR3 is built from 15 residues. Per the germline V gene, CDR1 is SGHRS and CDR2 is YFSETQ. The CDR3 sequence is CASSSDRVLNTEAFF.

This rearrangement joins TRBV20-1 to TRBJ2-7; checking the TCRdb D call of TRBD2 is not possible without DNA. The germline V gene encodes CDR1 DFQATT and CDR2 SNEGSKA (reference sequence). This CDR3 spans 15 amino acids. The CDR3 loop reads CSARDGAARENEQYF.

The genes are TRBV25-1 and TRBJ1-4; the TCRdb D gene call, TRBD1, has no DNA to confirm it. Germline CDR1 and CDR2: MGHDK and SYGVNS. This CDR3 comprises 17 residues. The CDR3 sequence: CASSGGQGPSVGEKLFF.

V usage is TRBV19 and J usage is TRBJ2-2; the D call from TCRdb, TRBD2, cannot be confirmed without DNA. The CDR3 totals 18 residues. The V gene's germline CDR1 is LNHDA and CDR2 SQIVND (reference sequence). This CDR3 reads CASSLGLAGGPNTGELFF.

J is TRBJ1-2 and V is TRBV20-1; TCRdb designates TRBD1, a call that cannot be tested without DNA. CDR3 length: 12 residues. Germline values: CDR1 DFQATT, CDR2 SNEGSKA (reference sequence). CDR3 protein: CSADDRVSGYTF.

The V gene is TRBV6-5, the J gene TRBJ2-5. CDR1 and CDR2 (germline): MNHEY, SVGAGI. The CDR3 length is 15 residues. The CDR3 loop is CASSYTGLHQETQYF.